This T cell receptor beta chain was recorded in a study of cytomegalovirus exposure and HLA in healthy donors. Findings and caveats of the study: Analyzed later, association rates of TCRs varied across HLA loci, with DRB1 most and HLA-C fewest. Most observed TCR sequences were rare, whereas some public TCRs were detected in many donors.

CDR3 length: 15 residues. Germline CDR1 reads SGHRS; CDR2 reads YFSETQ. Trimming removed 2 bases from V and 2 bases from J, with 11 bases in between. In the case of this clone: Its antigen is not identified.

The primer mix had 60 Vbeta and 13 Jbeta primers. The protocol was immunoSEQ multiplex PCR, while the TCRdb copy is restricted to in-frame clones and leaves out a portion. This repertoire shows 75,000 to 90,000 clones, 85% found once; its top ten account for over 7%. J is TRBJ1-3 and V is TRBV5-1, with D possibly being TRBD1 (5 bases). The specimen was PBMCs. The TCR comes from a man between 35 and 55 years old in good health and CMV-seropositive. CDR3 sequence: CASSFEGATGNTIYF. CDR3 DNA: TGCGCCAGCAGCTTCGAAGGGGCGACTGGAAACACCATATATTTT.